This passage covers 32 T cell receptor beta chains from one sample sequenced in a study of PD-1 blockade in mismatch repair-deficient tumors. Assay: immunoSEQ multiplex PCR; the TCRdb copy retains only in-frame clones and omits some. The sample has 100,000 to 150,000 clones, around 87% seen once. This specimen was peripheral blood, taken 44 weeks after starting pembrolizumab. The receptors were gathered from an adult with mismatch repair-deficient cancer.

J is TRBJ1-3 and V is TRBV4-1; a possible D gene is TRBD1 (6 bases). V was cut by 2 bases and J by 0 bases, with 14 bases left in between. The CDR3 contains 17 residues. Germline CDR1 MGHRA, CDR2 YSYEKL. CDR3 region: CASSQSRGGFSGNTIYF. Written as DNA, the CDR3 is TGCGCCAGCAGCCAATCCCGAGGGGGGTTCTCTGGAAACACCATATATTTT.

The chain recombines TRBV6-6 with TRBJ2-5; tentatively, D is TRBD1 or TRBD2 (6 bases each). CDR3 length: 16 amino acids. V dropped 6 bases and J dropped 2 bases, with 19 bases sitting between them. CDR1 and CDR2 (germline): MNHNY, SVGAGI (reference sequence). CDR3 protein: CASRRGVGGGQETQYF. CDR3 bases: TGTGCCAGCAGGAGGGGAGTAGGAGGGGGGCAAGAGACCCAGTACTTC.

J is TRBJ2-3 and V is TRBV28, with D hard to call. Germline V CDR1 and CDR2: MDHEN, SYDVKM. The CDR3 length is 15 residues. V lost 6 bases, J lost 0 bases, and 13 bases lay in between. CDR3 region: CASRTDPTSTDTQYF. The CDR3 region has the DNA TGTGCCAGCAGAACGGACCCAACTAGCACAGATACGCAGTATTTT.

This chain connects TRBV19 to TRBJ2-2, with D perhaps matching TRBD2 (6 bases). Germline assignment: CDR1 LNHDA and CDR2 SQIVND (reference sequence). This CDR3 region has 17 residues. Deletions cut 6 bases from V and 0 bases from J, with 17 bases between. The CDR3 region is CASSGRATYPNTGELFF. CDR3 in DNA: TGTGCCAGTAGCGGGAGAGCTACTTATCCGAACACCGGGGAGCTGTTTTTT.

The chain combines TRBV7-9 with TRBJ1-4; weak D call: TRBD1 (5 bases). Looked up from germline, CDR1 is SEHNR and CDR2 is FQNEAQ (reference sequence). V gave up 4 bases and J gave up 4 bases, with 13 bases separating them. The length of the CDR3 is 15 residues. CDR3 in amino acids: CASSSQGRDNEKLFF. CDR3 nucleotides: TGTGCCAGCAGCTCCCAGGGCAGGGATAATGAAAAACTGTTTTTT. Full variable domain (missing parts from reference TRBV7-9 and TRBJ1-4): DTGVSQNPRHKITKRGQNVTFRCDPISEHNRLYWYRQTLGQGPEFLTYFQNEAQLEKSRLLSDRFSAERPKGSFSTLEIQRTEQGDSAMYLCASSSQGRDNEKLFFGSGTQLSVL.

The gene calls are TRBV10-2 and TRBJ2-1; no clear D gene. The CDR3 sequence is 14 residues long. V shed 3 bases and J shed 7 bases, with 13 bases lying between them. Germline V lookup: CDR1 WSHSY, CDR2 SAAADI. In DNA, the CDR3 is TGCGCCAGCAGTGATGATCCGACCTGGAATGAGCAGTTCTTC. Translation: CASSDDPTWNEQFF.

The V and J genes are TRBV29-1 and TRBJ2-5, with TRBD1 identical over 9 bases. The length of the CDR3 is 16 residues. The germline V gene encodes CDR1 SQVTM and CDR2 ANQGSEA. V gave up 4 bases and J gave up 3 bases; unmatched junction bases: 12. The CDR3 loop is CSVVGTGRRLKETQYF. DNA for the CDR3: TGCAGCGTTGTCGGGACAGGGCGGCGCCTAAAAGAGACCCAGTACTTC.

The V gene is TRBV9, the J gene TRBJ1-2, with 10 bases aligning to TRBD1. This CDR3 region has 15 residues. The germline gives CDR1 SGDLS, CDR2 YYNGEE. The V and J ends lost 3 bases and 5 bases, in that order; junction bases with no gene match: 7. DNA of the CDR3: TGTGCCAGCAGCGAAAGGGACAGGGGACGATATGGCTACACCTTC. This sequence encodes CASSERDRGRYGYTF. Full variable domain (rest looked up from reference TRBV9 and TRBJ1-2): DSGVTQTPKHLITATGQRVTLRCSPRSGDLSVYWYQQSLDQGLQFLIQYYNGEERAKGNILERFSAQQFPDLHSELNLSSLELGDSALYFCASSERDRGRYGYTFGSGTRLTVV.

The J gene is TRBJ1-2, the V gene TRBV27, with 7 bases fitting TRBD1. V was clipped by 1 base and J by 4 bases; unmatched bases: 9. Germline lookup yields CDR1 MNHEY and CDR2 SMNVEV (reference sequence). The CDR3 is 16 residues long. The CDR3 spells CASSLLSGRGSYGYTF. For the CDR3, the DNA is TGTGCCAGCAGTTTATTGAGCGGCAGGGGGAGCTATGGCTACACCTTC.

This rearrangement joins TRBV28 to TRBJ2-5, with a weak D call TRBD1 (6 bases). The CDR3 runs 15 residues. Looked up from germline, CDR1 is MDHEN and CDR2 is SYDVKM. V was shortened by 1 base and J by 4 bases, with 13 bases between the two germline ends. The CDR3 DNA reads as TGTGCCAGCAGTTTATTCTTGGGGGCAGGAGAGACCCAGTACTTC. Its translation is CASSLFLGAGETQYF.

The V gene is TRBV5-1, the J gene TRBJ1-1; the match to TRBD1 covers 7 bases. CDR1 SGHRS and CDR2 YFSETQ come from the germline V gene. This CDR3 is 14 amino acids long. The ends lost 4 bases at V and 1 base at J; junction bases unmatched: 4. CDR3 amino acids: CASSQGQENTEAFF. DNA of the CDR3: TGCGCCAGCAGCCAAGGACAGGAGAACACTGAAGCTTTCTTT.

CDR3 sequence reads: CASSFDGNTEAFF. CDR3 nucleotides: TGTGCCAGCAGTTTTGATGGGAACACTGAAGCTTTCTTT. The V call is TRBV5-5, the J call TRBJ1-1; D unresolved. This CDR3 contains 13 residues. Germline V CDR1 and CDR2: SGHKS, YYEKEE (reference sequence). V lost 5 bases and J 1 base, leaving 9 bases between the germline ends.

This chain links TRBV6-6 with TRBJ1-2; TRBD1 is a possible D gene (6 bases). The length of the CDR3 is 14 residues. Germline CDR1 MNHNY, CDR2 SVGAGI (reference sequence). V was clipped by 2 bases and J by 4 bases, with 11 bases between them. CDR3 region: CASSYRQGSYGYTF. The CDR3 DNA follows: TGTGCCAGCAGTTACCGTCAGGGGAGCTATGGCTACACCTTC.

The genes are TRBV15 and TRBJ1-5; D is unclear. CDR3 length equals 15 residues. The V end lost 0 bases, the J end lost 3 bases, and 9 bases lay between the germline ends. CDR1 is LNHNV and CDR2 is YYDKDF in the germline V gene (reference sequence). The CDR3 DNA sequence: TGTGCCACCAGCAGAGATGGAAAGCCCAATCAGCCCCAGCATTTT. Translated: CATSRDGKPNQPQHF. Together with reference TRBV15 and TRBJ1-5, the CDR3 gives the full variable domain: DAMVIQNPRYQVTQFGKPVTLSCSQTLNHNVMYWYQQKSSQAPKLLFHYYDKDFNNEADTPDNFQSRRPNTSFCFLDIRSPGLGDTAMYLCATSRDGKPNQPQHFGDGTRLSIL.

The chain employs TRBV9 and TRBJ2-3; 7 bases fit TRBD2. With V trimmed by 3 bases and J by 4 bases, 14 bases remained unmatched. The CDR3 has 17 residues. Per germline, CDR1 SGDLS and CDR2 YYNGEE. CDR3 in amino acids: CASSAALGGRPADTQYF. The CDR3 DNA reads as TGTGCCAGCAGCGCCGCCCTGGGCGGGAGACCGGCAGATACGCAGTATTTT.

V gene TRBV7-9 combines with J gene TRBJ1-2; 8 positions match TRBD1. Germline CDR1 SEHNR, CDR2 FQNEAQ (reference sequence). The length of the CDR3 is 14 residues. Unmatched junction bases numbered 10, after V lost 5 bases and J lost 8 bases. The chain's CDR3 is CASSPTATGVGYTF. CDR3 in DNA: TGTGCCAGCAGCCCTACTGCGACAGGGGTCGGCTACACCTTC.

The rearrangement uses TRBV29-1 and TRBJ2-1, with 9 nucleotides matching TRBD2. The germline V gene has CDR1 SQVTM and CDR2 ANQGSEA. This CDR3 spans 16 amino acids. Trimming took 3 bases from V and 7 from J; bases not matched to a gene: 13. CDR3 DNA: TGCAGCGTTGATGAGGCGGGAGGGCCTTGGGGGAATGAGCAGTTCTTC. This translates into CSVDEAGGPWGNEQFF.

The chain uses TRBV6-6 and TRBJ2-1, with TRBD2 identical over 11 bases. The junction had 3 bases not matched to a gene; V was cut back by 1 base and J by 7 bases. Per germline, CDR1 MNHNY and CDR2 SVGAGI (reference sequence). The CDR3 has 15 residues. The chain's CDR3 is CASSYWRTSGNEQFF. Written as DNA, the CDR3 is TGTGCCAGCAGTTACTGGAGGACTAGCGGGAATGAGCAGTTCTTC.

The rearrangement links TRBV19 to TRBJ1-1; D perhaps matches TRBD1 (6 bases). Germline V lookup: CDR1 LNHDA, CDR2 SQIVND (reference sequence). V shed 5 bases and J shed 10 bases, with 14 bases lying between them. The CDR3 has 12 residues. The CDR3 loop is CASSSDRLGAFF. In nucleotides, the CDR3 is TGTGCCAGTAGTTCCGACAGGCTGGGAGCTTTCTTT.

The chain combines TRBV28 with TRBJ2-1, with 9 positions matching TRBD2. J lost 4 bases, V lost 6 bases, and 10 bases had no gene match. Germline assignment: CDR1 MDHEN and CDR2 SYDVKM. CDR3 length equals 16 residues. CDR3 in amino acids: CASSLAGATPYNEQFF. The CDR3 nucleotides are TGTGCCAGCAGCTTAGCGGGAGCCACTCCGTACAATGAGCAGTTCTTC.

The CDR3: CASSLNPGPGTGLTDTQYF. In nucleotides, the CDR3 is TGTGCCAGCAGCTTAAACCCCGGCCCCGGGACAGGCCTCACAGATACGCAGTATTTT. V usage is TRBV7-2 and J usage is TRBJ2-3, with TRBD1 matching 8 bases. Per germline, CDR1 SGHTA and CDR2 FQGNSA. The V gene end was trimmed by 2 bases and the J gene end by 2 bases; junction bases not matched to a gene: 15. The CDR3 runs 19 residues.

CDR3 bases: TGTGCCAGCAGCCCAACAAGTATAGCGGGATCGTCAGGCGAGCAGTACTTC. Its protein is CASSPTSIAGSSGEQYF. The chain links TRBV7-2 to TRBJ2-7; 8 nucleotides align to TRBD2. The CDR3 consists of 17 residues. Trimming at V came to 5 bases and at J to 6 bases, leaving 18 bases not matched to a gene. Germline CDR1 is SGHTA and CDR2 is FQGNSA. Variable domain in full (rest from reference TRBV7-2 and TRBJ2-7): GAGVSQSPSNKVTEKGKDVELRCDPISGHTALYWYRQSLGQGLEFLIYFQGNSAPDKSGLPSDRFSAERTGGSVSTLTIQRTQQEDSAVYLCASSPTSIAGSSGEQYFGPGTRLTVT.

The V gene is TRBV7-3, the J gene TRBJ2-1; 7 bases match TRBD2. The CDR3 is 14 residues long. V was clipped by 4 bases and J by 8 bases; unmatched bases: 8. Germline V gene data show CDR1 as SGHTA and CDR2 as FQGTGA. CDR3 amino acids: CASSSLGLEDEQFF. The DNA for the CDR3 is TGTGCCAGCAGCTCTCTAGGACTAGAGGATGAGCAGTTCTTC.

This clone was seen once. V and J are TRBV30 and TRBJ2-7; D is unclear. Deletions cut 4 bases from V and 3 bases from J, with 19 bases between. This CDR3 contains 15 residues. Germline V lookup: CDR1 GTSNPN, CDR2 SVGIG (reference sequence). CDR3 in amino acids: CAWIPDPLVSYEQYF. The CDR3 DNA reads as TGTGCCTGGATCCCGGACCCGCTGGTGAGCTACGAGCAGTACTTC.

This sequence joins TRBV4-3 and TRBJ1-2; tentative D call: TRBD1 (6 bases). CDR1 LGHNA and CDR2 YSLEER come from the germline V gene. This CDR3 is 16 amino acids long. Between the trimmed V and J ends, which lost 1 base and 0 bases, there was a span of 12 bases. CDR3: CASSQGTAGANYGYTF. Written as DNA, the CDR3 is TGCGCCAGCAGCCAAGGGACAGCGGGAGCTAACTATGGCTACACCTTC.

This clone is a singleton in its sample. The chain has TRBV15 and TRBJ1-5; the D is unclear. Deletions cut 1 base from V and 6 bases from J, with 7 bases between. Germline CDR1 is LNHNV and CDR2 is YYDKDF (reference sequence). This CDR3 region has 13 residues. The CDR3 region is CATSRVFGQPQHF. CDR3 coding DNA: TGTGCCACCAGCAGAGTTTTCGGTCAGCCCCAGCATTTT.

The rearrangement links TRBV29-1 to TRBJ2-1, with a tentative D call TRBD2 (6 bases). Trimming took off 6 bases at V and 5 bases at J, with 20 bases between the two ends. The CDR3 totals 15 residues. The germline V gene encodes CDR1 SQVTM and CDR2 ANQGSEA. The CDR3 nucleotides read TGCAGCGTGCGGGGACGCGCCCCCCGAAACAATGAGCAGTTCTTC. This encodes CSVRGRAPRNNEQFF.

The chain links TRBV30 to TRBJ1-3; 8 bases fit TRBD1. Looked up from germline, CDR1 is GTSNPN and CDR2 is SVGIG (reference sequence). The CDR3 is 11 residues long. V was clipped by 7 bases and J by 7 bases; unmatched bases: 3. The CDR3 DNA is TGTGCCTTGGACAGGGCGAACACCATATATTTT. Translation: CALDRANTIYF.

The J gene is TRBJ2-4, the V gene TRBV2; the D call may be TRBD1 or TRBD2 (5 bases each). The germline CDR1 and CDR2 sequences are SNHLY and FYNNEI. The CDR3 has 13 amino acids. The ends were cut back, 6 bases at V and 6 bases at J, with 12 bases in the middle. CDR3 sequence: CASSWDRGNIQYF. The CDR3 nucleotides read TGTGCCAGCAGCTGGGACCGAGGAAACATTCAGTACTTC.

The chain joins TRBV30 to TRBJ2-1; TRBD1 or TRBD2 may be the D gene (5 bases each). The CDR3 runs 13 residues. The V and J ends lost 5 bases and 9 bases respectively, with 17 bases between them. Looked up from germline, CDR1 is GTSNPN and CDR2 is SVGIG (reference sequence). The CDR3 DNA reads TGTGCCTGGGGCCCGGGACCAGGAGGTGAGCAGTTCTTC. It specifies CAWGPGPGGEQFF.

J is TRBJ2-7 and V is TRBV19, with D uncertain. The V gene's germline CDR1 is LNHDA and CDR2 SQIVND (reference sequence). V lost 3 bases and J lost 1, with 7 bases in between. The CDR3 is made up of 13 amino acids. This CDR3 reads CASSMGESYEQYF. CDR3 nucleotides: TGTGCCAGTAGTATGGGCGAATCCTACGAGCAGTACTTC.

This clone has only one observation. The chain links TRBV4-2 to TRBJ2-6; TRBD2 matches at 13 bases. Germline loops: CDR1 LGHNA, CDR2 YNFKEQ. After removal of 0 bases from V and 6 bases from J, the junction contained 5 bases not matched to a gene. The CDR3 extends over 18 amino acids. As DNA, the CDR3 is TGTGCCAGCAGCCAAGATGGACTAGCGGGAGCCGCGGCCAACGTCCTGACTTTC. Its protein is CASSQDGLAGAAANVLTF.